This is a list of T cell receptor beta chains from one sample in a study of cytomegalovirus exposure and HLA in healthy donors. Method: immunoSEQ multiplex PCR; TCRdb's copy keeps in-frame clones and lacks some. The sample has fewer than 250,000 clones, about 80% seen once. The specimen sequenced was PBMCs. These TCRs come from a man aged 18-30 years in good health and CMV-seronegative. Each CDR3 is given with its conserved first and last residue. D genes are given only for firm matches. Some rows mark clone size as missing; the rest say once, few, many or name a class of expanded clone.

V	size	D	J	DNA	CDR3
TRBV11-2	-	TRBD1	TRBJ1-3	TGTGCCAGCAGCCTCGGGACAGGCGGAAACACCATATATTTT	CASSLGTGGNTIYF
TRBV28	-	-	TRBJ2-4	TGTGCCAGCTGGGACTCCGGTTTTGGCAAAAACATTCAGTACTTC	CASWDSGFGKNIQYF
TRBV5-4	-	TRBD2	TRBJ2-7	TGTGCCAGCAGCTTGGGTCTAGCGGGAGCTTACGAGCAGTACTTC	CASSLGLAGAYEQYF
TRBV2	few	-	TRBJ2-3	TGTGCCAGCAGCGGTCTAGCAGTCGATACGCAGTATTTT	CASSGLAVDTQYF
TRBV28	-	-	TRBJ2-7	TGTGCCAGCAGATTATCCGGCGAGCAGTACTTC	CASRLSGEQYF
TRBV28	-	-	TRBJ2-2	TGTGCCAGCAGTTTAAAGGTTGGGGGAAAGGGGGTCACCGGGGAGCTGTTTTTT	CASSLKVGGKGVTGELFF
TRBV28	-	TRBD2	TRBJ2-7	TGTGCCAGCAGTCCTACTAGCGGGGATCCCTACGAGCAGTACTTC	CASSPTSGDPYEQYF
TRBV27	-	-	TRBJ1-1	TGTGCCAGCAGTGCCAAGGACAGGAACACTGAAGCTTTCTTT	CASSAKDRNTEAFF
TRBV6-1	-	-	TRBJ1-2	TGTGCCAGCAGTGAAGCCCGGGGATACGGCTACACCTTC	CASSEARGYGYTF
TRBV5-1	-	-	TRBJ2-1	TGCGCCAGCAGAAAACCGACAGTGAGCTCCTACAATGAGCAGTTCTTC	CASRKPTVSSYNEQFF
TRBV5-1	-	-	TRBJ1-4	TGCGCCAGCAGCTTTGGGAGTGCAACTAATGAAAAACTGTTTTTT	CASSFGSATNEKLFF
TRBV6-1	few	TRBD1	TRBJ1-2	TGTGCCAGCTGGGACAGGGGGTTTGGCTACACCTTC	CASWDRGFGYTF
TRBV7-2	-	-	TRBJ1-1	TGTGCCAGCAGCTTAGCAGTTGGTCGTTTCGGGGCTTTCTTT	CASSLAVGRFGAFF
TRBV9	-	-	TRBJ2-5	TGTGCCAGCAGCGTAGACGGGGGACGCGAGACCCAGTACTTC	CASSVDGGRETQYF
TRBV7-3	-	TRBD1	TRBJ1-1	TGTGCCAGCAGCTTAGACAGGGGCACTGAGGCTTTCTTT	CASSLDRGTEAFF
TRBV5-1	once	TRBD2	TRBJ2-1	TGCGCCAGCAGCTTGGGCGGGGGCTCCTACAATGAGCAGTTCTTC	CASSLGGGSYNEQFF
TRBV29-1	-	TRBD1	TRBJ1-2	TGCAGCGTTGTAGGACAGGGGGCGTTTGGCTACACCTTC	CSVVGQGAFGYTF
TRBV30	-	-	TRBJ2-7	TGTGCCTGGAGTGTAATAGGGGACAACTACGAGCAGTACTTC	CAWSVIGDNYEQYF
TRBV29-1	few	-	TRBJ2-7	TGCAGCGTTACCGCGGGACCCTCCTACGAGCAGTACTTC	CSVTAGPSYEQYF
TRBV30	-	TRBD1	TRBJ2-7	TGTGCCTGGAGTCTAACTGACAGGGACGATGTGGAGCAGTACTTC	CAWSLTDRDDVEQYF
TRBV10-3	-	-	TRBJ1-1	TGTGCCATCAGTGTGGGGGGAGACACTGAAGCTTTCTTT	CAISVGGDTEAFF
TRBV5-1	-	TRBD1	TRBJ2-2	TGCGCCAGCAGCTTGGTTGGACAGGGGGGCACCGGGGAGCTGTTTTTT	CASSLVGQGGTGELFF
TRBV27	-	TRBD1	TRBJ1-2	TGTGCCAGCAGTTCAAGCGGGACAGGATATGGCTACACCTTC	CASSSSGTGYGYTF
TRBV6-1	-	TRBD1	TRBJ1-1	TGTGCCAGCAGTGTTGGAGATTGGACAGGGGCTGTAGCTTTCTTT	CASSVGDWTGAVAFF
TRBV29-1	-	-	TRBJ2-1	TGCAGAGCGTTAGTCCCCGAATGCCCTTATTTCAATGAGCAGTTCTTC	CRALVPECPYFNEQFF
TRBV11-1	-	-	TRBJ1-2	TGTGCCAGCAGCTTAGGAATCGACAGAGGTCATGGCTACACCTTC	CASSLGIDRGHGYTF
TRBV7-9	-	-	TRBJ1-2	TGTGCCAGCAGCTTACAGGACGGGGGCTATGGCTACACCTTC	CASSLQDGGYGYTF
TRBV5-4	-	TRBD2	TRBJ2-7	TGTGCCAGCAGCTGGAGCGGGAACTACGAGCAGTACTTC	CASSWSGNYEQYF
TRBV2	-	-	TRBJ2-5	TGTGCCAGCAGCCCGACAGGTACGAGGGAGACCCAGTACTTC	CASSPTGTRETQYF
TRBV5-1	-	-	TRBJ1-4	TGCGCCAGCAGCTTGGGAGTCGAGCGGGACTCAACTAATGAAAAACTGTTTTTT	CASSLGVERDSTNEKLFF
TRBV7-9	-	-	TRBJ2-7	TGTGCCAGCCAAGAGGCAGTATACGAGCAGTACTTC	CASQEAVYEQYF
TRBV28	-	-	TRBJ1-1	TGTGCCAGCAGCTGGGCGGGTAACACTGAAGCTTTCTTT	CASSWAGNTEAFF
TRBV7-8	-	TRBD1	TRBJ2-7	TGTGCCAGCACCCCTGCGACAGGGCCTACCTACGAGCAGTACTTC	CASTPATGPTYEQYF
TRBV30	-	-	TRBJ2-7	TGTGCCTGGATGGCGGGAAGGTCCTACGAGCAGTACTTC	CAWMAGRSYEQYF
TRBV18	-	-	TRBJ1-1	TGTGCCAGCGGCAGGGATTCGAACACTGAAGCTTTCTTT	CASGRDSNTEAFF
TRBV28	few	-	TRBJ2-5	TGTGCCAGCAGTTCGAGGTTGGAGACCCAGTACTTC	CASSSRLETQYF
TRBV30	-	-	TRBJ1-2	TGTGCCTGGAGTCCCGAAACAGAGATATATGGCTACACCTTC	CAWSPETEIYGYTF
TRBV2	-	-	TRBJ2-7	TGTGCCAGCAGGGAAGACGGTAGCTCCTACGAGCAGTACTTC	CASREDGSSYEQYF
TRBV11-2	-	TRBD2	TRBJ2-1	TGTGCCAGCAGCCAACGGACTAGCGGACACAATGAGCAGTTCTTC	CASSQRTSGHNEQFF
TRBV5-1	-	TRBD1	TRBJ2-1	TGCGCCAGCAGCTCAGGACAGGGGACAGGGCCAGCAACCGGGGGGTTCTTC	CASSSGQGTGPATGGFF